A selection of T cell receptor beta chains follows, all from one sample in a study of graft-versus-host responses after intestinal transplantation. TCRdb's table, derived via immunoSEQ multiplex PCR, lists solely in-frame clones and lacks some. The sample carries about 97,000 clones, roughly 90% recorded once. Sequencing used PBMCs, obtained around 68 weeks after intestinal transplant. The source is a human patient who received an intestinal transplant, so some T cells may come from the graft donor. Each CDR3 is given with its conserved first and last residue. The D gene is left open where the match is weak. The size entry is marked missing in some rows and otherwise reads once, few, many or a size class.

clone_size	v_call	j_call	d_call	cdr3_aa	cdr3_nt
.	TRBV5-1	TRBJ2-2	.	CASSLVAGNTGELFF	TGCGCCAGCAGCTTGGTGGCGGGCAACACCGGGGAGCTGTTTTTT
.	TRBV6-1	TRBJ2-3	.	CASRSPTDTQYF	TGTGCCAGCAGATCACCCACAGATACGCAGTATTTT
few	TRBV2	TRBJ1-2	.	CASSETAYGYTF	TGTGCCAGCAGTGAGACAGCCTATGGCTACACCTTC
few	TRBV5-4	TRBJ2-2	.	CASSLVRANTGELFF	TGTGCCAGCAGCTTAGTCAGGGCAAACACCGGGGAGCTGTTTTTT
once	TRBV2	TRBJ1-2	.	CASSEGLGGAPGYTF	TGTGCCAGCAGTGAAGGGCTGGGGGGCGCCCCGGGCTACACCTTC
.	TRBV30	TRBJ1-1	.	CAWSPHRERSWGMNTEAFF	TGTGCCTGGAGTCCCCACAGGGAGAGGTCTTGGGGTATGAACACTGAAGCTTTCTTT
.	TRBV6-4	TRBJ1-5	.	CAIEALSNQPQHF	TGTGCCATCGAGGCTCTTAGCAATCAGCCCCAGCATTTT
.	TRBV7-9	TRBJ2-5	.	CASSLRHRAQGATQYF	TGTGCCAGCAGCTTAAGACATAGGGCTCAGGGCGCGACCCAGTACTTC
.	TRBV7-9	TRBJ1-1	.	CASSLVWVTLNTEAFF	TGTGCCAGCAGCTTAGTTTGGGTCACCCTAAACACTGAAGCTTTCTTT
.	TRBV5-1	TRBJ1-6	TRBD1	CASSLSVTGANSPLHF	TGCGCCAGCAGCTTATCGGTTACAGGGGCCAATTCACCCCTCCACTTT
.	TRBV2	TRBJ2-7	.	CASSDLTYEQYF	TGTGCCAGCAGTGATTTAACCTACGAGCAGTACTTC
.	TRBV7-2	TRBJ2-7	TRBD1	CASSAGTGYYEQYF	TGTGCCAGCAGCGCTGGGACAGGGTACTACGAGCAGTACTTC
.	TRBV5-1	TRBJ2-7	.	CASSPSGTESYEQYF	TGCGCCAGCAGCCCGAGCGGGACAGAGTCCTACGAGCAGTACTTC
.	TRBV7-2	TRBJ2-3	TRBD2	CASSLERGATDTQYF	TGTGCCAGCAGCTTGGAGCGGGGGGCCACAGATACGCAGTATTTT
.	TRBV19	TRBJ1-3	.	CASSRRGGISGNTIYF	TGTGCCAGTAGCCGCCGGGGGGGCATCTCTGGAAACACCATATATTTT
.	TRBV5-5	TRBJ1-2	.	CASSHEPETDGYTF	TGTGCCAGCAGCCACGAACCGGAGACAGACGGCTACACCTTC
.	TRBV6-5	TRBJ1-2	.	CASSYDRITNYGYTF	TGTGCCAGCAGTTACGACAGGATCACGAACTATGGCTACACCTTC
.	TRBV5-1	TRBJ1-1	.	CASSLDPQAMNTEAFF	TGCGCCAGCAGCTTGGACCCCCAGGCAATGAACACTGAAGCTTTCTTT
.	TRBV5-1	TRBJ2-5	TRBD2	CASRPSGAQETQYF	TGCGCCAGCAGACCTAGCGGGGCACAAGAGACCCAGTACTTC
.	TRBV9	TRBJ1-1	.	CASSQLPRGGTEAFF	TGTGCCAGCAGCCAATTGCCCCGGGGGGGGACTGAAGCTTTCTTT
.	TRBV27	TRBJ2-7	TRBD1	CASSLYRGYEQYF	TGTGCCAGCAGTTTATACAGGGGCTACGAGCAGTACTTC
.	TRBV21-1	TRBJ1-2	.	CASSKARDRDYGYTF	TGTGCCAGCAGCAAAGCGCGGGACAGAGACTATGGCTACACCTTC
.	TRBV25-1	TRBJ2-7	.	CASSLRTEARQYF	TGTGCCAGCAGTCTCCGGACGGAGGCGCGGCAGTACTTC
.	TRBV5-1	TRBJ2-7	.	CASSLFGGYEQYF	TGCGCCAGCAGCTTGTTCGGGGGCTACGAGCAGTACTTC
.	TRBV6-1	TRBJ1-6	.	CASSNGWGRNSPLHF	TGTGCCAGCAGCAACGGGTGGGGACGGAATTCACCCCTCCACTTT
.	TRBV6-1	TRBJ1-5	.	CASSGLGSPQPQHF	TGTGCCAGCAGTGGGTTGGGGTCCCCTCAGCCCCAGCATTTT
.	TRBV4-2	TRBJ2-7	TRBD2	CASSPRTSGDYEQYF	TGTGCCAGCAGCCCTCGGACTAGCGGGGACTACGAGCAGTACTTC
.	TRBV27	TRBJ2-3	.	CASSLGSSADTQYF	TGTGCCAGCAGTTTAGGGTCTAGCGCAGATACGCAGTATTTT
.	TRBV18	TRBJ2-1	.	CASSPSSRYNEQFF	TGTGCCAGCTCACCCTCGAGCAGATACAATGAGCAGTTCTTC
few	TRBV4-1	TRBJ1-2	.	CASSHRHFQTDYGYTF	TGCGCCAGCAGCCACCGCCACTTCCAGACAGACTATGGCTACACCTTC
.	TRBV9	TRBJ2-7	TRBD2	CASSVAPGGTYEQYF	TGTGCCAGCAGCGTAGCCCCGGGGGGAACCTACGAGCAGTACTTC
.	TRBV5-1	TRBJ1-2	.	CASSFATNYGYTF	TGCGCCAGCAGCTTCGCCACCAACTATGGCTACACCTTC
.	TRBV9	TRBJ2-2	.	CASSTRTGELFF	TGTGCCAGCAGCACCAGGACCGGGGAGCTGTTTTTT
.	TRBV5-1	TRBJ2-1	.	CASSSGGGQAYNEQFF	TGCGCCAGCAGCTCTGGCGGGGGACAGGCTTACAATGAGCAGTTCTTC
.	TRBV6-6	TRBJ1-2	.	CASSPGQNYGYTF	TGTGCCAGCAGTCCCGGACAGAACTATGGCTACACCTTC
.	TRBV14	TRBJ1-4	.	CASSQDSGGEKLFF	TGTGCCAGCAGCCAAGATTCAGGCGGGGAAAAACTGTTTTTT
.	TRBV5-1	TRBJ2-7	.	CASSSLGGGGGEQYF	TGCGCCAGCAGCTCTCTCGGAGGGGGCGGGGGCGAGCAGTACTTC
.	TRBV6-5	TRBJ2-7	.	CASSAGNSYEQYF	TGTGCCAGCAGTGCCGGGAATTCCTACGAGCAGTACTTC
.	TRBV15	TRBJ1-1	.	CATSRQWNTEAFF	TGTGCCACCAGCAGACAGTGGAACACTGAAGCTTTCTTT
.	TRBV11-2	TRBJ1-1	.	CASAGGLNTEAFF	TGTGCCAGCGCGGGGGGCCTGAACACTGAAGCTTTCTTT
.	TRBV10-2	TRBJ2-7	TRBD1	CASSKTGAEQYF	TGCGCCAGCAGCAAAACAGGGGCCGAGCAGTACTTC
.	TRBV5-5	TRBJ2-2	.	CASTTPSGGAGELFF	TGTGCCAGCACGACCCCGAGTGGGGGCGCCGGGGAGCTGTTTTTT
.	TRBV11-2	TRBJ2-5	TRBD2	CASSPLLAGWETQYF	TGTGCCAGCAGCCCACTACTAGCGGGTTGGGAGACCCAGTACTTC
once	TRBV13	TRBJ2-5	TRBD1	CASSSAGTGGMETQYF	TGTGCCAGCAGCTCCGCCGGGACAGGGGGCATGGAGACCCAGTACTTC
.	TRBV2	TRBJ2-2	TRBD2	CASSGRTSGTGELFF	TGTGCCAGCAGTGGACGGACTAGCGGGACCGGGGAGCTGTTTTTT
.	TRBV13	TRBJ2-7	.	CASSLEASTFYEQYF	TGTGCCAGCAGCTTAGAAGCCAGTACCTTCTACGAGCAGTACTTC
.	TRBV9	TRBJ2-1	TRBD1	CASSVGGGQYNEQFF	TGTGCCAGCAGCGTAGGAGGGGGCCAGTACAATGAGCAGTTCTTC
.	TRBV7-8	TRBJ2-7	TRBD2	CASSYGGGSSYEQYF	TGTGCCAGCAGCTATGGGGGGGGAAGCTCCTACGAGCAGTACTTC
.	TRBV4-1	TRBJ1-1	.	CASSQVGGGFEAFF	TGCGCCAGCAGCCAAGTTGGGGGGGGGTTTGAAGCTTTCTTT
.	TRBV19	TRBJ1-1	.	CASSTHSGNTEAFF	TGTGCCAGTAGTACACACAGTGGGAACACTGAAGCTTTCTTT
.	TRBV6-6	TRBJ2-7	TRBD1	CASADRATSYEQYF	TGTGCCAGCGCGGACAGGGCAACCTCCTACGAGCAGTACTTC
few	TRBV5-4	TRBJ1-3	.	CASSLGTHSGNTIYF	TGTGCCAGCAGCTTGGGCACCCACTCTGGAAACACCATATATTTT